This is a list of T cell receptor beta chains from one sample in a study of blood T cell repertoires in COVID-19. The repertoire was sequenced with immunoSEQ multiplex PCR; TCRdb's copy has only in-frame clones and lacks some. The sample shows some 380,000 clones, over 65% of them seen only once. The source material was peripheral blood. The origin of the receptors is a human donor with acute or convalescent COVID-19. The donor label of this sample is uncertain. Both conserved end residues are trimmed from each CDR3. A D gene is named only where the DNA matches it firmly. Not every row has a clone size; where given, it reads once, few, many or a size class.

J gene | D gene | V gene | clone size | CDR3 protein
TRBJ2-7 | NA | TRBV16 | NA | ASSQWRYSYEQY
TRBJ2-3 | TRBD1 | TRBV6-1 | few | ASSAMTGSSTDTQY
TRBJ2-1 | TRBD2 | TRBV5-1 | many | ASSLLAGGQF
TRBJ1-1 | NA | TRBV19 | NA | ASSIIPDTEAF
TRBJ1-1 | NA | TRBV10-2 | NA | ASSEDGQEAF
TRBJ1-5 | TRBD1 | TRBV27 | NA | ASSLSMWDRLQPQH
TRBJ2-1 | TRBD2 | TRBV5-6 | few | ASSMPSGGAYNEQF
TRBJ1-2 | NA | TRBV11-1 | NA | ASSLRSPGTNYT
TRBJ1-4 | TRBD1 | TRBV5-8 | NA | ASSPGTGISNEKLF
TRBJ2-7 | TRBD2 | TRBV11-3 | NA | ASSSGLAGGAGEQY
TRBJ1-2 | NA | TRBV28 | NA | ASSYRDLIYGYT
TRBJ1-2 | NA | TRBV11-2 | NA | ASSLDPGNGYT
TRBJ2-3 | TRBD1 | TRBV4-1 | NA | ASSPEDRGRVMGRVQY
TRBJ1-2 | TRBD1 | TRBV28 | NA | ASSLGQDFYGYT
TRBJ2-5 | NA | TRBV25-1 | NA | ASSDTGSQVRETQY
TRBJ1-2 | TRBD1 | TRBV3-1/TRBV3-2 | NA | ASSQYQGANYGYT
TRBJ2-7 | NA | TRBV5-1 | NA | ASSFSQSEEQY
TRBJ1-5 | NA | TRBV30 | NA | AWSVQADQPQH
TRBJ2-5 | TRBD2 | TRBV3-1/TRBV3-2 | NA | ASSQPTSGGKTQY
TRBJ1-1 | NA | TRBV18 | NA | ASSSIQGNTEAF
TRBJ2-7 | TRBD2 | TRBV27 | few | ASSLFFSGSYEQY
TRBJ1-2 | NA | TRBV10-3 | NA | AISESKGLDKGYT